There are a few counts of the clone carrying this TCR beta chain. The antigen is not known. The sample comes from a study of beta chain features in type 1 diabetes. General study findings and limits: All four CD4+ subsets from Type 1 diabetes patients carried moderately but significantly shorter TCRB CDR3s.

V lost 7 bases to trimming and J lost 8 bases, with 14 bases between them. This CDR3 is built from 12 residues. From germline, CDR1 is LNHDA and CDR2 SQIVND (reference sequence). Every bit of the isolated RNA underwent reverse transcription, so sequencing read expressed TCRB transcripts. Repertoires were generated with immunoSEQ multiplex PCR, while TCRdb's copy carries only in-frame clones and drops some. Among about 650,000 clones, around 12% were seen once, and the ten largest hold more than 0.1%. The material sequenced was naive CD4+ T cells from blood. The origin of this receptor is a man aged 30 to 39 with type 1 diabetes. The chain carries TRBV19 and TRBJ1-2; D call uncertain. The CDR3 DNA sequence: TGTGCCAGTACCCACCCTCCTGGCGGCTACACCTTC. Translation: CASTHPPGGYTF.